This passage covers 14 T cell receptor beta chains from one sample sequenced in a study of T cell responses to AZD1222 COVID-19 vaccine. Profiled with immunoSEQ multiplex PCR; TCRdb holds only in-frame clones, not every one. The data show 100,000 to 150,000 clones, over 90% seen once. Material: peripheral blood, obtained on day 0 of AZD1222 vaccination. All receptors come from an adult in good health.

The rearrangement links TRBV10-3 to TRBJ1-5, with D maybe TRBD1 (6 bases). This CDR3 is 15 amino acids long. Trimming took 3 bases from V and 0 from J, leaving 9 bases between them. CDR1 ENHRY and CDR2 SYGVKD come from the germline V gene. Written as DNA, the CDR3 is TGTGCCATCAGTGAAGACAGGTATAGCAATCAGCCCCAGCATTTT. Amino acids: CAISEDRYSNQPQHF.

This rearrangement joins TRBV6-5 to TRBJ1-1; possible D gene TRBD1, 5 bases. CDR3 length equals 15 residues. From germline, CDR1 is MNHEY and CDR2 SVGAGI. V was shortened by 0 bases and J by 3 bases, with 11 bases between the two germline ends. The CDR3 DNA reads as TGTGCCAGCAGTTACTCGATTGGGGGTGACACTGAAGCTTTCTTT. As protein: CASSYSIGGDTEAFF.

The chain couples TRBV6-6 to TRBJ2-6; D gene uncertain. CDR3 size: 15 residues. V dropped 0 bases and J dropped 4 bases, with 7 bases sitting between them. Germline V gives CDR1 MNHNY, CDR2 SVGAGI (reference sequence). The CDR3 DNA is TGTGCCAGCAGTTACTCGGGTTCCGGGGCCAACGTCCTGACTTTC. Its translation: CASSYSGSGANVLTF.

The V call is TRBV12-1, the J call TRBJ1-3; the DNA was not used to check the table's D call, TRBD1. TRBV12-1 is assigned pseudogene status. The CDR3 has 17 amino acids. The CDR3 loop reads CASSSYGQVSAGNTIYF. The CDR3 DNA is TGTGCCAGCAGCTCCTACGGACAGGTTAGTGCTGGAAACACCATATATTTT.

The chain recombines TRBV29-1 with TRBJ1-6; D remains unclear. Per germline, CDR1 SQVTM and CDR2 ANQGSEA. Trimming left V 6 bases short and J 3 bases short, with 9 bases between. This CDR3 contains 13 residues. The CDR3 DNA reads TGCAGCGTCAAACTTAGCTATAATTCACCCCTCCACTTT. It specifies CSVKLSYNSPLHF.

V and J are TRBV7-9 and TRBJ1-1; D possibly corresponds to TRBD1 (5 bases). The CDR3 consists of 13 residues. Trimming stripped 5 bases from V and 5 bases from J, with 12 bases between. From germline, CDR1 is SEHNR and CDR2 FQNEAQ (reference sequence). The CDR3 protein is CASSESGRTEAFF. DNA of the CDR3: TGTGCCAGCAGCGAATCAGGGAGAACTGAAGCTTTCTTT.

The rearrangement joins TRBV14 to TRBJ2-7; D perhaps matches TRBD2 (6 bases). The V end lost 4 bases, the J end lost 5 bases, and 18 bases lay between the germline ends. Germline CDR1 and CDR2: SGHDN and FVKESK. There are 15 residues in the CDR3. The CDR3 DNA is TGTGCCAGCAGCCGGAGGGATGTGGTCTCGAACGAGCAGTACTTC. This codes for CASSRRDVVSNEQYF.

The genes are TRBV2 and TRBJ2-3; D possibly corresponds to TRBD1 (5 bases). This CDR3 has 14 residues. Between the trimmed V and J ends, which lost 7 bases and 4 bases, there was a span of 15 bases. CDR1 SNHLY and CDR2 FYNNEI come from the germline V gene. DNA for the CDR3: TGTGCCAGCATCGTATCTAAGGGGTCAGATACGCAGTATTTT. As protein: CASIVSKGSDTQYF.

The sample holds one count of this clone. The chain joins TRBV2 to TRBJ2-3; 10 nucleotides agree with TRBD2. Germline CDR1 and CDR2: SNHLY and FYNNEI. The CDR3 runs to 15 residues. V was clipped by 5 bases and J by 1 base; unmatched bases: 3. CDR3 in DNA: TGTGCCAGCAGTTTAGCGGGAGGCGGCACAGATACGCAGTATTTT. This encodes CASSLAGGGTDTQYF.

In nucleotides, the CDR3 is TGTGCCAGTAAGACAGCTCTTAACTATGGCTACACCTTC. Its translation is CASKTALNYGYTF. V usage is TRBV12-3 or TRBV12-4 and J usage is TRBJ1-2; tentatively, D is TRBD1 (5 bases). V was clipped by 9 bases and J by 1 base, with 12 bases between them. The CDR3 has 13 amino acids.

This chain links TRBV5-4 with TRBJ1-3; D remains unclear. With 4 bases removed from V and 0 bases from J, the gap between germline ends came to 8 bases. CDR3 length: 14 amino acids. Germline V gene lookup returns CDR1 SGHNT and CDR2 YYREEE (reference sequence). The CDR3 DNA reads as TGTGCCAGCAGCCCCGAGAGCTCTGGAAACACCATATATTTT. Protein sequence: CASSPESSGNTIYF.

This clone occurred once. V and J are TRBV5-5 and TRBJ2-7; 7 nucleotides line up with TRBD1. CDR1 is SGHKS and CDR2 is YYEKEE in the germline V gene (reference sequence). V shed 4 bases and J 2 bases; nucleotides not matched to a gene: 6. The CDR3 consists of 14 residues. The CDR3 is CASSATGTAYEQYF. CDR3 sequence (DNA): TGTGCCAGCAGCGCAACCGGGACAGCCTACGAGCAGTACTTC.

The chain joins TRBV25-1 to TRBJ1-2; the match to TRBD1 covers 7 bases. Trimming at V came to 10 bases and at J to 4 bases, leaving 9 bases not matched to a gene. From germline, CDR1 is MGHDK and CDR2 SYGVNS. The CDR3 has 13 residues. The CDR3 reads CATSTGKSYGYTF. In DNA, the CDR3 is TGTGCCACCTCGACAGGGAAGAGCTATGGCTACACCTTC.

The chain uses TRBV11-2 and TRBJ1-4, with 7 positions matching TRBD1. The CDR3 runs 14 residues. J was trimmed by 11 bases and V by 5 bases; bases with no gene match: 11. Per germline, CDR1 SGHAT and CDR2 FQNNGV. CDR3 region: CASSPRGQGEKLFF. DNA for the CDR3: TGTGCCAGCAGCCCAAGGGGGCAGGGAGAGAAACTGTTTTTT.